Listed here are 27 T cell receptor beta chains from one sample, sequenced in a study of CD8 T cells in ankylosing spondylitis. One entry per CDR3 protein results from TCRdb running MiXCR on the 5' RACE reads. The sample consists of under 250,000 distinct CDR3 sequences, less than 9.5% of them appearing once. Source material: blood, either unsorted or a sorted T cell fraction (not recorded which). The receptors come from a female donor with ankylosing spondylitis or in good health (not recorded which).

In its sample, this clonotype was seen many times. The V gene is TRBV2, the J gene TRBJ1-6; possible D gene TRBD1, 5 bases. CDR1 SNHLY and CDR2 FYNNEI come from the germline V gene. The CDR3 runs 16 residues. V dropped 2 bases and J dropped 7 bases, with 15 bases sitting between them. The CDR3 protein is CASSERVTDTNSPLHF. CDR3 nucleotide sequence: TGTGCCAGCAGTGAAAGGGTGACGGACACCAATTCACCCCTCCACTTT.

This clonotype was counted ten times or more. The rearrangement joins TRBV29-1 to TRBJ2-1, with 9 bases that match TRBD2. This CDR3 contains 15 residues. Trimming at V came to 3 bases and at J to 3 bases, leaving 6 bases not matched to a gene. Germline values: CDR1 SQVTM, CDR2 ANQGSEA. In nucleotides, the CDR3 is TGCAGCGTTGATCTAGCGGGACCACTCTACAATGAGCAGTTCTTC. Translation: CSVDLAGPLYNEQFF.

This clonotype was seen many times. The gene calls are TRBV25-1 and TRBJ2-7; D is perhaps TRBD1 (6 bases). Trimming took 6 bases from V and 3 from J, leaving 9 bases between them. CDR3 length: 12 amino acids. Germline lookup yields CDR1 MGHDK and CDR2 SYGVNS. CDR3 DNA: TGTGCCAGCAGGTGGACAGACTACGAGCAGTACTTC. Translated: CASRWTDYEQYF.

This clonotype was seen at least ten times. This sequence joins TRBV7-2 and TRBJ2-3, with unresolved D. CDR1 and CDR2 (germline): SGHTA, FQGNSA. V was clipped by 0 bases and J by 11 bases, with 6 bases between them. The CDR3 is 11 amino acids. The CDR3 nucleotides read TGTGCCAGCAGCTTAGCGCATCTGCAGTATTTT. This gives the protein CASSLAHLQYF.

The chain combines TRBV7-9 with TRBJ2-1; no clear D. The CDR3 extends over 15 amino acids. V lost 1 base, J lost 2 bases, and 9 bases lay in between. Germline CDR1 and CDR2: SEHNR and FQNEAQ (reference sequence). CDR3 nucleotides: TGTGCCAGCAGCTTAGGGCAGAGAACCTACAATGAGCAGTTCTTC. As protein: CASSLGQRTYNEQFF.

With respect to this clonotype: Given a much more abundant clone one base away, this may be a read error. No conserved phenylalanine or tryptophan is present at the end of the CDR3, so a read error is the likely explanation. This chain joins TRBV2 and TRBJ2-1; TRBD2 matches 7 bases. The CDR3 length is 14 residues. Germline CDR1 and CDR2: SNHLY and FYNNEI. V lost 0 bases, J lost 9 bases, and 5 bases stayed unmatched. This CDR3 reads CASSEAGGVFEQFL. The CDR3 bases are TGTGCCAGCAGTGAAGCGGGAGGGGTATTTGAGCAGTTCTTG.

There are many counts of this clonotype. The chain joins TRBV5-1 to TRBJ2-1; 8 bases agree with TRBD1. Germline values: CDR1 SGHRS, CDR2 YFSETQ. The length of the CDR3 is 14 residues. The J segment lost 5 bases and the V segment lost 3 bases, leaving 4 bases of the junction unmatched. The DNA for the CDR3 is TGCGCCAGCAGCTCTTGGACAGGGAACAATGAGCAGTTCTTC. It codes for CASSSWTGNNEQFF.

This clonotype has ten or more counts. CDR3 in DNA: TGCAGCGTTGAAGTGGTTGGCTACACCTTC. Translated, it gives CSVEVVGYTF. The chain combines TRBV29-1 with TRBJ1-2; D is unclear. With 1 base removed from V and 7 bases from J, the gap between germline ends came to 4 bases. Germline values: CDR1 SQVTM, CDR2 ANQGSEA. The CDR3 consists of 10 residues.

In its sample, this clonotype was seen a few times. This chain links TRBV7-6 with TRBJ2-1; D is uncertain. V lost 1 base and J lost 10, with 8 bases in between. The germline V gene encodes CDR1 SGHVS and CDR2 FNYEAQ. This CDR3 has 12 amino acids. CDR3 sequence: CASSLEHREQFF. CDR3 nucleotides: TGTGCCAGCAGCTTAGAGCATAGAGAGCAGTTCTTC.

The chain carries TRBV4-3 and TRBJ2-6; 8 positions agree with TRBD1. Germline V gives CDR1 LGHNA, CDR2 YSLEER. This CDR3 has 18 residues. J lost 3 bases, V lost 3 bases, and 10 bases had no gene match. The CDR3 DNA is TGCGCCAGCAGCCAGTACTCTGGACAGGGTTTTGGGGCCAACGTCCTGACTTTC. Protein: CASSQYSGQGFGANVLTF.

The chain has TRBV19 and TRBJ1-1; D unclear. Germline assignment: CDR1 LNHDA and CDR2 SQIVND (reference sequence). This CDR3 contains 12 residues. V lost 2 bases and J 8 bases, leaving 9 bases between the germline ends. DNA for the CDR3: TGTGCCAGTAGTATACGCGAAGGGGAAGCTTTCTTT. Its translation: CASSIREGEAFF.

This clonotype was seen many times. The J gene is TRBJ2-1, the V gene TRBV6-2 or TRBV6-3; D gene ambiguous. Germline CDR1 MNHEY, CDR2 SVGEGT. CDR3 length: 12 amino acids. Trimming stripped 2 bases from V and 8 bases from J, with 7 bases between. The CDR3 nucleotides read TGTGCCAGCAGTTACCTAGAGTATGAGCAGTTCTTC. This encodes CASSYLEYEQFF.

This clonotype appeared many times. V is TRBV20-1 and J is TRBJ2-1; 11 bases fit TRBD2. V dropped 1 base and J dropped 16; count of bases not matched to a gene: 18. CDR3 length: 16 residues. CDR1 DFQATT and CDR2 SNEGSKA come from the germline V gene (reference sequence). CDR3: CSARAPLQLLAGVEFF. The CDR3 DNA follows: TGCAGTGCTAGAGCCCCCCTTCAACTACTAGCGGGAGTAGAATTCTTC.

The sample holds many counts of this clonotype. This sequence joins TRBV29-1 and TRBJ2-4; D call uncertain. The CDR3 loop spans 14 amino acids. Germline V lookup: CDR1 SQVTM, CDR2 ANQGSEA. V dropped 6 bases and J dropped 0 bases, with 12 bases sitting between them. CDR3 loop: CSVGYIGAKNIQYF. CDR3 sequence (DNA): TGCAGCGTCGGTTATATAGGAGCCAAAAACATTCAGTACTTC. Filled out from reference TRBV29-1 and TRBJ2-4, the complete variable domain reads SAVISQKPSRDICQRGTSLTIQCQVDSQVTMMFWYRQQPGQSLTLIATANQGSEATYESGFVIDKFPISRPNLTFSTLTVSNMSPEDSSIYLCSVGYIGAKNIQYFGAGTRLSVL.

This clonotype occurred many times. This chain links TRBV5-5 with TRBJ2-2; TRBD1 aligns across 7 bases. CDR1 SGHKS and CDR2 YYEKEE come from the germline V gene (reference sequence). With V trimmed by 0 bases and J by 4 bases, 3 bases remained unmatched. The CDR3 runs to 15 residues. For the CDR3, the DNA is TGTGCCAGCAGCTTGGTGACAGGGAGCACCGGGGAGCTGTTTTTT. Translation gives CASSLVTGSTGELFF.

This clonotype was seen many times. The chain links TRBV15 to TRBJ2-2, with D possibly called TRBD1 or TRBD2 (5 bases each). The V end was cut by 0 bases, the J end by 2 bases, with 10 bases between. The germline gives CDR1 LNHNV, CDR2 YYDKDF (reference sequence). The CDR3 is 16 amino acids. This CDR3 reads CATSRDQGPNTGELFF. The CDR3 nucleotides are TGTGCCACCAGCAGAGATCAGGGACCAAACACCGGGGAGCTGTTTTTT.

This chain connects TRBV13 to TRBJ2-7; D may be TRBD2 (5 bases). The CDR3 is 16 residues long. Deletions cut 10 bases from V and 0 bases from J, with 22 bases between. CDR1 is PRHDT, CDR2 FYEKMQ, per germline (reference sequence). The DNA for the CDR3 is TGTGCCACCATCGGCACTGGCCCCGACTACTCCTACGAGCAGTACTTC. Protein product: CATIGTGPDYSYEQYF.

This chain uses TRBV20-1 with TRBJ2-2; D may be TRBD1 (6 bases). This CDR3 comprises 15 residues. V dropped 2 bases and J dropped 4 bases, with 14 bases sitting between them. Germline lookup yields CDR1 DFQATT and CDR2 SNEGSKA (reference sequence). The CDR3 coding sequence is TGCAGTGCTAGACATCCCGACAGGCTCACCGGGGAGCTGTTTTTT. Encoded protein: CSARHPDRLTGELFF.

This clonotype was recorded at least ten times. The chain is built from TRBV12-3 or TRBV12-4 and TRBJ1-6; D unresolved. The CDR3 totals 15 residues. V was clipped by 3 bases and J by 2 bases, with 8 bases between them. The DNA for the CDR3 is TGTGCCAGCAGTTTGGCAGCCCCCTATAATTCACCCCTCCACTTT. Protein product: CASSLAAPYNSPLHF.

This clonotype has a single count. This may be a read error: a much more frequent sequence differs by one nucleotide. The rearrangement joins TRBV7-2 to TRBJ2-2; TRBD2 aligns across 7 bases. CDR1 and CDR2 from the germline V gene are SGHTA and FQGNSA. The CDR3 runs 15 residues. The CDR3 nucleotides are TGTGCCAACAGCTTAAGGCGGGAGTATGGCGGGGAGCTGTTTTTT. This codes for CANSLRREYGGELFF.

In the case of this clonotype: Being one base from a much bigger clone, this may be a read error. V usage is TRBV2 and J usage is TRBJ2-1, with 13 bases fitting TRBD2. Germline-derived CDR1 and CDR2 are SNHLY and FYNNEI. This CDR3 spans 18 amino acids. DNA of the CDR3: TGTACCAGCAGTTTCCCGGGACTAGCGGGACCAGGCGACAATGAGCAGTTCTTC. It yields the protein CTSSFPGLAGPGDNEQFF.

This clonotype has ten or more counts. V and J are TRBV12-3 or TRBV12-4 and TRBJ1-1; TRBD1 aligns across 7 bases. The CDR3 covers 15 residues. V dropped 0 bases and J dropped 2; count of bases not matched to a gene: 3. The CDR3 DNA follows: TGTGCCAGCAGTTTAGCCGACAGGGCCAACACTGAAGCTTTCTTT. This codes for CASSLADRANTEAFF.

This clonotype occurred many times. This chain connects TRBV5-1 to TRBJ2-3; TRBD2 might be the D (6 bases). Germline V gene lookup returns CDR1 SGHRS and CDR2 YFSETQ. The CDR3 length is 16 residues. Deletions cut 0 bases from V and 0 bases from J, with 11 bases between. For the CDR3, the DNA is TGCGCCAGCAGCTTGGAAACTAGCCGAAGCACAGATACGCAGTATTTT. It is translated as CASSLETSRSTDTQYF.

Worth noting for this clonotype: Given a much more abundant clone one base away, this may be a read error. V is TRBV11-3 and J is TRBJ2-7, with D unresolved. Trimming stripped 10 bases from V and 6 bases from J, with 22 bases between. The CDR3 totals 14 residues. Per germline, CDR1 SGHNT and CDR2 YENEEA. The CDR3: CANSLGPHTSEQYF. CDR3 nucleotide sequence: TGTGCCAACAGTCTAGGACCCCATACCTCCGAGCAGTACTTC.

In DNA, the CDR3 is TGTGCCTGGAGTGTACGGCGACTAGCGTCGCAGCAAGCTACGCAGTATTTT. Translating it yields CAWSVRRLASQQATQYF. The chain carries TRBV30 and TRBJ2-3, with TRBD2 matching 8 bases. V trimming: 0 bases; J trimming: 8 bases; junction bases outside the gene matches: 16. The length of the CDR3 is 17 residues. CDR1 and CDR2 (germline): GTSNPN, SVGIG (reference sequence).

At least ten counts were recorded for this clonotype. The chain couples TRBV15 to TRBJ2-4; maybe TRBD1 (5 bases). Per germline, CDR1 LNHNV and CDR2 YYDKDF (reference sequence). The CDR3 loop spans 14 amino acids. V was cut by 3 bases and J by 4 bases, with 10 bases left in between. The CDR3 region is CATSRLGLKNIQYF. CDR3 coding DNA: TGTGCCACCAGCAGGTTGGGGCTGAAAAACATTCAGTACTTC. Supplemented by reference TRBV15 and TRBJ2-4, the full variable domain reads DAMVIQNPRYQVTQFGKPVTLSCSQTLNHNVMYWYQQKSSQAPKLLFHYYDKDFNNEADTPDNFQSRRPNTSFCFLDIRSPGLGDTAMYLCATSRLGLKNIQYFGAGTRLSVL.

This clonotype was seen ten or more times. The chain combines TRBV5-6 with TRBJ2-7; D perhaps matches TRBD2 (6 bases). CDR1 and CDR2 (germline): SGHDT, YYEEEE. Trimming stripped 5 bases from V and 5 bases from J, with 23 bases between. This CDR3 is 16 amino acids long. The CDR3 DNA follows: TGTGCCAGCAGACCCTTGGGCGCGAGGAGGGCCAACGAGCAGTACTTC. This encodes CASRPLGARRANEQYF.